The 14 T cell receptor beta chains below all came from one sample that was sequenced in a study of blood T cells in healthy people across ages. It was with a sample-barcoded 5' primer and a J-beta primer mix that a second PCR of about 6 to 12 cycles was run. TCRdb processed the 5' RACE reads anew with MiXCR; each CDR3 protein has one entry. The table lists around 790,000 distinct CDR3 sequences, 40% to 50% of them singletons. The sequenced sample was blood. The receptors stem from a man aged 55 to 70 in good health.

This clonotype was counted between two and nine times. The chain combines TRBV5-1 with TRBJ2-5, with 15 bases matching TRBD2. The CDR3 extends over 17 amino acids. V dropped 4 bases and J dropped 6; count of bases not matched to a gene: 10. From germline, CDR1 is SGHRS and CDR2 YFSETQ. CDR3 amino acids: CASSPRGGLAGGKTQYF. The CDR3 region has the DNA TGCGCCAGCAGCCCAAGGGGGGGACTAGCGGGGGGCAAGACCCAGTACTTC.

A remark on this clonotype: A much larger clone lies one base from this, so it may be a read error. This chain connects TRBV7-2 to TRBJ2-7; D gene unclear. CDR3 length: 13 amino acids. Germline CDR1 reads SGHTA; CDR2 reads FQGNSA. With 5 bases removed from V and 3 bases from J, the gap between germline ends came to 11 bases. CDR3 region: CASSQGTVYEQYF. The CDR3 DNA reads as TGTGCCAGCAGCCAAGGCACAGTCTACGAGCAGTACTTC.

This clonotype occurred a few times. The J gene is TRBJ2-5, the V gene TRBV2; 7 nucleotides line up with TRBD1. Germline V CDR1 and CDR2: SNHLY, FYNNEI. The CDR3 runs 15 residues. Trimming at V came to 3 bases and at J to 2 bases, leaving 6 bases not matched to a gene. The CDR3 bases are TGTGCCAGCAGTGACAGGGCCAGGGGGCAAGAGACCCAGTACTTC. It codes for CASSDRARGQETQYF.

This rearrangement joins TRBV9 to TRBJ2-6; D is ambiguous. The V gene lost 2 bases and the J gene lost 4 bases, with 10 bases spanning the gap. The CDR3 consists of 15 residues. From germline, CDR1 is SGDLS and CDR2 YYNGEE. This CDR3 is CASSVRPGGANVLTF. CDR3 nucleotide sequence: TGTGCCAGCAGCGTTCGCCCTGGGGGGGCCAACGTCCTGACTTTC.

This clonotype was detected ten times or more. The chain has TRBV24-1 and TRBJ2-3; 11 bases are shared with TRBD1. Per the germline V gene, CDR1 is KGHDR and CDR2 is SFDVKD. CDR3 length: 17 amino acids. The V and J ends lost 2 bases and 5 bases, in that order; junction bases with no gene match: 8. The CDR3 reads CATSDSSGTGGRDTQYF. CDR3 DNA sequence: TGTGCCACCAGTGATTCGTCCGGGACAGGGGGAAGAGATACGCAGTATTTT.

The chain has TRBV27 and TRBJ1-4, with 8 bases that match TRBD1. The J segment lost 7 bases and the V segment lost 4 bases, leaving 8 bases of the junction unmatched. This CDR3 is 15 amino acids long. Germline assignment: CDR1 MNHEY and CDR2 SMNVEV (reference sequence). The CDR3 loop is CASSYKPGTGEKLFF. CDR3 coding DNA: TGTGCCAGCAGTTACAAACCCGGGACAGGTGAAAAACTGTTTTTT.

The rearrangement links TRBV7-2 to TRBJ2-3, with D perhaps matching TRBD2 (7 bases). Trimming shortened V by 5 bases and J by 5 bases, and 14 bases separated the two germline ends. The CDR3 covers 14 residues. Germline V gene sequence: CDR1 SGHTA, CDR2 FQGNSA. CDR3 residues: CASSPRGAEDTQYF. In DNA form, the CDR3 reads TGTGCCAGCAGCCCCCGGGGGGCTGAAGATACGCAGTATTTT.

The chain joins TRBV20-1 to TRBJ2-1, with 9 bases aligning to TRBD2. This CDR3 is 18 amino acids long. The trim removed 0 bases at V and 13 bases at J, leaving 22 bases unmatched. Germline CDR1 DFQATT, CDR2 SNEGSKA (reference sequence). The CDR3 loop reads CSARDEASGTIFQETQFF. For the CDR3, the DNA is TGCAGTGCTAGAGATGAGGCTAGCGGGACCATCTTCCAAGAGACCCAGTTCTTC.

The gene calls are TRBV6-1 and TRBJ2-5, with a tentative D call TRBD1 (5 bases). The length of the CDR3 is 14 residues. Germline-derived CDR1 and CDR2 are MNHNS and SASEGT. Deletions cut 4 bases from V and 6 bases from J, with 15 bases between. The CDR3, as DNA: TGTGCCAGCAGTGGTCCGGCAGGGATGAAGACCCAGTACTTC. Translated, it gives CASSGPAGMKTQYF.

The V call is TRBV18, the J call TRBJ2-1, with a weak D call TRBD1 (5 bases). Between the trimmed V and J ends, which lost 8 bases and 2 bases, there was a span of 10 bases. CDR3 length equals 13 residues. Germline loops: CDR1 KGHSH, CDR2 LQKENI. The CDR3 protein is CASRGTPYNEQFF. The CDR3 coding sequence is TGTGCCAGCAGGGGTACTCCCTACAATGAGCAGTTCTTC. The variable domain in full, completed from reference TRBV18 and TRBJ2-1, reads NAGVMQNPRHLVRRRGQEARLRCSPMKGHSHVYWYRQLPEEGLKFMVYLQKENIIDESGMPKERFSAEFPKEGPSILRIQQVVRGDSAAYFCASRGTPYNEQFFGPGTRLTVL.

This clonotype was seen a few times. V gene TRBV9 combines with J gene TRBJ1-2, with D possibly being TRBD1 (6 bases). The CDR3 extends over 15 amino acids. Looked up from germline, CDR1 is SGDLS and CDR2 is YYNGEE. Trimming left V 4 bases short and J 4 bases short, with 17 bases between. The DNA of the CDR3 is TGTGCCAGCAGCCCCGCCAGGAGACAGGCCTATGGCTACACCTTC. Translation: CASSPARRQAYGYTF.

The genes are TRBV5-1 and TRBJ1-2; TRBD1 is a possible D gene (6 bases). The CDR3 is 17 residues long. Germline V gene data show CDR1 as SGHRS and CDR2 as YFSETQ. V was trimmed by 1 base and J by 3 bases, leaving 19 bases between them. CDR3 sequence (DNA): TGCGCCAGCAGCTTGTGGAGTTCCGGGACAACCGACTATGGCTACACCTTC. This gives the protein CASSLWSSGTTDYGYTF.

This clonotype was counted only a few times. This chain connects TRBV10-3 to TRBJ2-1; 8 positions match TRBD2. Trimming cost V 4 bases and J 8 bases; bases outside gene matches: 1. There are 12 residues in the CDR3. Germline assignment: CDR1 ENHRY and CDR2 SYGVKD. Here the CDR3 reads CAISAAGDEQFF. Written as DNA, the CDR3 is TGTGCCATCAGTGCAGCGGGGGATGAGCAGTTCTTC.

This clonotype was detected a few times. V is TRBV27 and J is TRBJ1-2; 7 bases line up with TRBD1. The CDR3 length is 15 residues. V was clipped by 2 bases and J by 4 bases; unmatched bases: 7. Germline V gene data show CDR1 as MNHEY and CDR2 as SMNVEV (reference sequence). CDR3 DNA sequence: TGTGCCAGCAGTTTAGAACGGGACAGCATCTATGGCTACACCTTC. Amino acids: CASSLERDSIYGYTF.